A selection of T cell receptor beta chains follows, all from one sample in a study of blood T cell repertoires in COVID-19. Sequencing used immunoSEQ multiplex PCR; TCRdb keeps in-frame clones, though not all of them. The profile shows about 400,000 clones, roughly 90% of them singletons. Material for sequencing was PBMCs or T cells enriched from blood (not recorded which). The receptor set was obtained from a woman in her 40s with acute COVID-19. CDR3s leave out the opening cysteine and the closing phenylalanine or tryptophan.

v_call cdr3_aa
TRBV15 ATSRDRTGTGYT
TRBV2 ASSGTVSYEQY
TRBV9 ASSPTGIGELF
TRBV6-1 ASSESLRERNNEQF
TRBV5-8 ASSLGGSSTDTQY
TRBV6-5 AGQDVMEGRGYT
TRBV7-9 ASQADADTQY
TRBV7-9 ASSPHPYRTSGGSYEQY
TRBV18 ASSSVGAVYEQY
TRBV10-2 ASNERGSRYGYT